Below, 28 T cell receptor beta chains from the same sample are listed, as sequenced in a study of shared clonotypes between healthy human individuals. CD45RO-negative, CCR7-selected cells formed the naive CD8 fraction, which excluded terminally differentiated effector memory CD45RA+ cells. The protocol was immunoSEQ multiplex PCR, while the TCRdb copy is restricted to in-frame clones and leaves out a portion. The sample shows millions of clones, approximately 94% of them seen only once. The sample taken for sequencing was naive CD8+ T cells from PBMCs. The receptors were sampled from a man aged 18-30 years in good health. Some clones in this sample may be carry-over from other donors' samples.

The V gene is TRBV5-8, the J gene TRBJ2-5; 10 positions match TRBD1. Germline-derived CDR1 and CDR2 are SGHTS and YDEGEE. The ends lost 0 bases at V and 5 bases at J; junction bases unmatched: 4. The CDR3 covers 15 residues. CDR3 sequence reads: CASSLGQGASETQYF. CDR3 DNA sequence: TGTGCCAGCAGCTTGGGACAGGGGGCTAGTGAGACCCAGTACTTC.

The genes are TRBV5-4 and TRBJ2-7; the D call may be TRBD1 or TRBD2 (5 bases each). V was shortened by 2 bases and J by 2 bases, with 11 bases between the two germline ends. Germline CDR1 SGHNT, CDR2 YYREEE (reference sequence). The CDR3 extends over 14 amino acids. CDR3 protein: CASSFVQGAYEQYF. DNA for the CDR3: TGTGCCAGCAGCTTTGTGCAGGGAGCCTACGAGCAGTACTTC.

The chain combines TRBV27 with TRBJ2-1, with D tentatively TRBD1 (6 bases). Trimming shortened V by 6 bases and J by 8 bases, and 11 bases separated the two germline ends. There are 12 residues in the CDR3. The germline V gene encodes CDR1 MNHEY and CDR2 SMNVEV (reference sequence). The CDR3 region has the DNA TGTGCCAGCAGCCAGGACAGCTATGAGCAGTTCTTC. Translation gives CASSQDSYEQFF.

The V gene is TRBV6-6, the J gene TRBJ2-5, with a tentative D call TRBD1 (6 bases). The germline gives CDR1 MNHNY, CDR2 SVGAGI (reference sequence). CDR3 size: 16 residues. The ends were cut back, 0 bases at V and 2 bases at J, with 13 bases in the middle. CDR3 DNA: TGTGCCAGCAGTTACTCGACAGGATTCCGTCAAGAGACCCAGTACTTC. Translating it yields CASSYSTGFRQETQYF.

This rearrangement joins TRBV19 to TRBJ2-3; 10 bases line up with TRBD2. From germline, CDR1 is LNHDA and CDR2 SQIVND (reference sequence). V shed 10 bases and J 4 bases; nucleotides not matched to a gene: 17. The CDR3 consists of 17 residues. This chain's CDR3 is CATDIAGGSGRADTQYF. The CDR3, as DNA: TGTGCCACGGACATAGCGGGGGGCTCCGGACGTGCAGATACGCAGTATTTT.

The V and J genes are TRBV28 and TRBJ2-6, with D possibly matching TRBD2 (5 bases). Germline loops: CDR1 MDHEN, CDR2 SYDVKM. The CDR3 is 14 amino acids. Trimming stripped 8 bases from V and 4 bases from J, with 12 bases between. CDR3 coding DNA: TGTGCCAGCCAGTCGGGGAGAGGGGCCAACGTCCTGACTTTC. Encoded protein: CASQSGRGANVLTF. The variable domain in full, completed from reference TRBV28 and TRBJ2-6, reads DVKVTQSSRYLVKRTGEKVFLECVQDMDHENMFWYRQDPGLGLRLIYFSYDVKMKEKGDIPEGYSVSREKKERFSLILESASTNQTSMYLCASQSGRGANVLTFGAGSRLTVL.

This chain uses TRBV6-5 with TRBJ1-2; D may be TRBD1 (6 bases). This CDR3 has 15 residues. The germline CDR1 and CDR2 sequences are MNHEY and SVGAGI. The V gene lost 1 base and the J gene lost 5 bases, with 14 bases spanning the gap. The CDR3 region has the DNA TGTGCCAGCAGTTACTTGCGGGGGGCCCAATATGGCTACACCTTC. Amino acid sequence: CASSYLRGAQYGYTF.

V and J are TRBV25-1 and TRBJ2-7; TRBD2 matches at 14 bases. The CDR3 extends over 14 amino acids. V lost 7 bases to trimming and J lost 6 bases; unmatched junction nucleotides: 5. The germline V gene has CDR1 MGHDK and CDR2 SYGVNS. The CDR3 DNA is TGTGCCAGCACCGCCGGACTAGCGGGGGGCGAGCAGTACTTC. Protein: CASTAGLAGGEQYF.

As for this clone: Other DNA sequences in this specimen translate into the identical CDR3. The chain joins TRBV19 to TRBJ2-5; TRBD1 might be the D (5 bases). Germline CDR1 reads LNHDA; CDR2 reads SQIVND (reference sequence). The CDR3 contains 14 residues. V was pared by 5 bases and J by 1 base, with 11 bases between. The CDR3 DNA reads as TGTGCCAGTAGTCCTCGACAGCTCCAAGAGACCCAGTACTTC. It specifies CASSPRQLQETQYF.

The rearrangement uses TRBV19 and TRBJ2-2, with TRBD1 as a possible D gene (6 bases). Germline V gives CDR1 LNHDA, CDR2 SQIVND (reference sequence). The CDR3 length is 14 residues. Trimming cost V 5 bases and J 3 bases, with 10 bases left between them. As DNA, the CDR3 is TGTGCCAGTAGTGGGGGACAATACACCGGGGAGCTGTTTTTT. Protein sequence: CASSGGQYTGELFF.

The chain has TRBV11-2 and TRBJ2-5; weak D call: TRBD1 (6 bases). V shed 4 bases and J shed 3 bases, with 6 bases lying between them. The germline gives CDR1 SGHAT, CDR2 FQNNGV. This CDR3 has 12 amino acids. CDR3 DNA sequence: TGTGCCAGCAGCTGGACAGAAGAGACCCAGTACTTC. Its translation: CASSWTEETQYF. The full variable domain, rest sourced from reference TRBV11-2 and TRBJ2-5, is EAGVAQSPRYKIIEKRQSVAFWCNPISGHATLYWYQQILGQGPKLLIQFQNNGVVDDSQLPKDRFSAERLKGVDSTLKIQPAKLEDSAVYLCASSWTEETQYFGPGTRLLVL.

This clone occurred once. This sequence joins TRBV10-3 and TRBJ2-5; D uncertain. The V gene's germline CDR1 is ENHRY and CDR2 SYGVKD. Trimming took 6 bases from V and 2 from J, leaving 7 bases between them. The CDR3 runs to 12 residues. The CDR3 region has the DNA TGTGCCATCAGGGGTTTACAAGAGACCCAGTACTTC. As protein: CAIRGLQETQYF.

This clone has just a few counts. The chain couples TRBV5-1 to TRBJ1-1; TRBD1 agrees at 7 bases. CDR3 length equals 14 residues. With V trimmed by 4 bases and J by 1 base, 4 bases remained unmatched. The germline gives CDR1 SGHRS, CDR2 YFSETQ. DNA of the CDR3: TGCGCCAGCAGCGAGGACAGGCGGAACACTGAAGCTTTCTTT. Translation gives CASSEDRRNTEAFF.

The chain employs TRBV5-6 and TRBJ2-1; 9 nucleotides align to TRBD2. Germline CDR1 and CDR2: SGHDT and YYEEEE. The CDR3 is made up of 17 amino acids. Trimming took 3 bases from V and 7 from J; bases not matched to a gene: 14. CDR3 bases: TGTGCCAGCAGCTATCGCGGGGCTAGCGGGATGGAGAATGAGCAGTTCTTC. Residues: CASSYRGASGMENEQFF.

J is TRBJ2-7 and V is TRBV28; 9 bases agree with TRBD2. Trimming at V came to 3 bases and at J to 0 bases, leaving 3 bases not matched to a gene. This CDR3 contains 15 residues. Germline CDR1 and CDR2: MDHEN and SYDVKM. Here the CDR3 reads CASSFGLAYSYEQYF. The CDR3 DNA reads TGTGCCAGCAGTTTCGGACTAGCGTACTCCTACGAGCAGTACTTC.

V and J are TRBV11-2 and TRBJ2-7, with 10 bases identical to TRBD2. CDR3 size: 16 residues. Germline loops: CDR1 SGHAT, CDR2 FQNNGV. The V segment lost 6 bases and the J segment 3 bases; nucleotides outside the gene matches: 11. CDR3 residues: CASSAILWTSGYEQYF. CDR3 nucleotide sequence: TGTGCCAGCAGTGCTATACTGTGGACTAGCGGCTACGAGCAGTACTTC.

The chain combines TRBV7-3 with TRBJ1-2; D is possibly TRBD1 (5 bases). The germline V gene has CDR1 SGHTA and CDR2 FQGTGA. V was clipped by 5 bases and J by 5 bases, with 15 bases between them. The CDR3 runs to 14 residues. The CDR3 bases are TGTGCCAGCAGCCCAGGGATGGGTAGTTATGGCTACACCTTC. As protein: CASSPGMGSYGYTF.

This rearrangement joins TRBV9 to TRBJ2-7, with D possibly TRBD2 on 6 matching bases. V was trimmed by 4 bases and J by 3 bases, leaving 20 bases between them. This CDR3 is built from 16 residues. Germline CDR1 reads SGDLS; CDR2 reads YYNGEE. CDR3 protein: CASSPVSSSDFYEQYF. Written as DNA, the CDR3 is TGTGCCAGCAGCCCAGTGTCGTCTAGCGATTTCTACGAGCAGTACTTC.

V usage is TRBV28 and J usage is TRBJ2-7; D is undetermined. CDR3 length equals 14 residues. V lost 6 bases, J lost 1 base, and 13 bases lay in between. CDR1 is MDHEN, CDR2 SYDVKM, per germline. CDR3 sequence (DNA): TGTGCCAGCAGACCCGTCCCGCTGTCCTACGAGCAGTACTTC. Its protein product is CASRPVPLSYEQYF.

This clone was counted a single time. This chain joins TRBV14 and TRBJ2-1; no clear D gene. The CDR3 covers 12 residues. V lost 0 bases and J 10 bases, leaving 7 bases between the germline ends. Germline values: CDR1 SGHDN, CDR2 FVKESK. CDR3 amino acids: CASSQDLREQFF. CDR3 bases: TGTGCCAGCAGCCAAGATCTGCGGGAGCAGTTCTTC.

This sequence joins TRBV19 and TRBJ1-2; D remains ambiguous. Per the germline V gene, CDR1 is LNHDA and CDR2 is SQIVND (reference sequence). Trimming cost V 5 bases and J 10 bases, with 11 bases left between them. This CDR3 is built from 11 residues. The CDR3: CASSVPGLYTF. For the CDR3, the DNA is TGTGCCAGTAGTGTCCCGGGTCTCTACACCTTC.

CDR3 sequence reads: CASSSNRVEQYF. CDR3 sequence (DNA): TGTGCCAGCAGCTCCAACAGGGTAGAGCAGTACTTC. The chain has TRBV13 and TRBJ2-7, with D possibly TRBD1 on 6 matching bases. The V gene lost 4 bases and the J gene lost 7 bases, with 11 bases spanning the gap. CDR1 and CDR2 (germline): PRHDT, FYEKMQ (reference sequence). The CDR3 consists of 12 residues.

The chain is built from TRBV27 and TRBJ1-5; 9 nucleotides line up with TRBD1. This CDR3 spans 15 amino acids. Unmatched junction bases numbered 6, after V lost 6 bases and J lost 3 bases. CDR1 is MNHEY and CDR2 is SMNVEV in the germline V gene (reference sequence). The CDR3 is CASSPGTGPNQPQHF. CDR3 nucleotides: TGTGCCAGCAGCCCCGGGACAGGGCCCAATCAGCCCCAGCATTTT.

The chain joins TRBV2 to TRBJ1-4, with D tentatively TRBD1 (5 bases). Germline V lookup: CDR1 SNHLY, CDR2 FYNNEI. CDR3 length: 17 amino acids. Trimming left V 4 bases short and J 8 bases short, with 23 bases between. In DNA form, the CDR3 reads TGTGCCAGCAGTGTTTACCAGACAGCTTCAAAGGAGGAAAAACTGTTTTTT. This gives the protein CASSVYQTASKEEKLFF.

The rearrangement joins TRBV27 to TRBJ1-1; possibly TRBD1 for D (5 bases). Trimming stripped 2 bases from V and 0 bases from J, with 7 bases between. Germline V CDR1 and CDR2: MNHEY, SMNVEV (reference sequence). The CDR3 contains 14 residues. The CDR3 DNA reads as TGTGCCAGCAGTTTACCAGGGCTGAACACTGAAGCTTTCTTT. Residues: CASSLPGLNTEAFF.

With regard to this clone: In the same sample, other DNA sequences code for this CDR3. This chain uses TRBV9 with TRBJ1-1; D unclear. Germline lookup yields CDR1 SGDLS and CDR2 YYNGEE. This CDR3 is built from 11 residues. Trimming cost V 3 bases and J 4 bases, with 4 bases left between them. As DNA, the CDR3 is TGTGCCAGCAGCGCGGGCACTGAAGCTTTCTTT. Translated: CASSAGTEAFF.

This chain connects TRBV7-8 to TRBJ2-5, with 7 bases fitting TRBD1. CDR3 length: 15 residues. CDR1 and CDR2 (germline): SGHVS, FQNEAQ. J was trimmed by 5 bases and V by 5 bases; bases with no gene match: 11. CDR3 residues: CASSPRQGPGETQYF. CDR3 nucleotides: TGTGCCAGCAGCCCACGACAGGGCCCGGGTGAGACCCAGTACTTC.

The chain has TRBV9 and TRBJ2-7; weak D call: TRBD1 (5 bases). Germline-derived CDR1 and CDR2 are SGDLS and YYNGEE. The CDR3 has 17 residues. Trimming removed 0 bases from V and 0 bases from J, with 16 bases in between. The CDR3 DNA sequence: TGTGCCAGCAGCGTAGTGGTCAGGGCTGTTAGCTCCTACGAGCAGTACTTC. This sequence encodes CASSVVVRAVSSYEQYF.